This T cell receptor beta chain was obtained from a study of T cells after yellow fever vaccination. The CDR3 contains 14 residues. From germline, CDR1 is KGHSH and CDR2 LQKENI. Trimming took 5 bases from V and 4 from J, leaving 13 bases between them. One entry per CDR3 protein results from TCRdb running MiXCR on the 5' RACE reads. The profile covers about 350,000 distinct CDR3 sequences, with roughly 8% appearing a single time and approximately 16% taken by the ten largest. The sequencing here drew on PBMCs, taken 45 days after the first yellow fever vaccination. The TCR sequence derives from a man aged 18 to 30 who received the YFV17D yellow fever vaccine. This chain uses TRBV18 with TRBJ2-3; TRBD1 might be the D (5 bases). In nucleotides, the CDR3 is TGTGCCAGCTCAACCCCAGGGATCCCAGATACGCAGTATTTT. Protein product: CASSTPGIPDTQYF.